This section outlines one T cell receptor beta chain sequence together with its context. The antigen remains undetermined. The data were obtained in a study of graft-versus-host responses after intestinal transplantation. About the study: Anti-thymocyte globulin was used for induction in all recipients, who then took tacrolimus and steroids for approximately 3 years.

Regarding the study as a whole: The presence of high graft-versus-host to host-versus-graft clonal ratios in allografts characterized patients with graft-donor T cell macrochimerism. Maximum circulating GvH clone levels tracked with early post-transplant HvG decreases. Among recipient marrow samples, GvH clones were found; some appeared first in ileum or blood.

Produced via immunoSEQ multiplex PCR; TCRdb's table is partial and in-frame only. The sample shows tens of thousands of clones, 90% of them seen only once. This CDR3 is 17 amino acids long. The junction had 8 bases not matched to a gene; V was cut back by 3 bases and J by 0 bases. Germline lookup yields CDR1 SGHDT and CDR2 YYEEEE. Sequencing was performed on unstimulated CD8+ T cells sorted from spleen or lymph node cells, taken before transplant. The receptor was derived from a human donor who was the organ donor for an intestinal transplant. The V and J genes are TRBV5-6 and TRBJ1-3; 8 nucleotides agree with TRBD1. CDR3 coding DNA: TGTGCCAGCAGCTGGGGGACAGGCGAAATCTCTGGAAACACCATATATTTT. Its protein product is CASSWGTGEISGNTIYF.